This TCR beta chain derives from a study of tumor-infiltrating lymphocytes in primary liver carcinoma. Study in general: Roughly 3.5 to 7.13 million productive TCRbeta reads came from each sample, comparable across tissue types.

Comment on this clonotype: Its specificity is not known. Since a much larger clone is just one base distant, this may be a read error.

A constant-region primer primed TCR beta cDNA synthesis from about 530 ng of total RNA. Three-round nested multiplex PCR performed with slightly modified ARM-PCR produced the TCR beta libraries. The two initial PCR rounds, ten to eleven cycles each, used TRBV1-TRBV30 forward and C-beta reverse primers. TCRdb ran MiXCR on the multiplex PCR reads and lists one entry per CDR3 protein. This table holds 100,000 to 120,000 distinct CDR3 sequences, about four fifths found once. Whole-study results and caveats: Less overlap was seen in tumor-adjacent and tumor-blood pairs than in tumor region pairs. Presence in all five tumor regions was observed for only about 7-25% of top clones.

From unsorted bulk tissue weighing roughly 18-30 mg, DNA and RNA were co-extracted. Viable tumor cell content exceeded 80% in every tumor sample. Per the germline V gene, CDR1 is SGHTA and CDR2 is FQGNSA. The length of the CDR3 is 17 residues. Unmatched junction bases numbered 9, after V lost 4 bases and J lost 0 bases. This clonotype was obtained from a man aged 35 to 55 with primary liver carcinoma and hepatitis B virus infection. Sequenced sample: liver tumor tissue from sampling region 3. This sample's subset: tumor region T3, left-lateral pole. The chain has TRBV7-2 and TRBJ2-4; 7 bases are shared with TRBD1. The CDR3 coding sequence is TGTACCAGCAGCTCTTACAGGGGAACCATAGCCAAAAACATTCAGTACTTC. Translating gives CTSSSYRGTIAKNIQYF.